At least ten counts were recorded for the clone carrying this T cell receptor (beta chain). The antigen is undetermined. The sample belongs to a study of T-cell reconstitution after alpha-beta-depleted transplantation in children. Broader study findings: Hyperexpanded clones declined; after one year, newly produced T cells mostly supplied diversity.

This CDR3 contains 16 residues. Germline assignment: CDR1 SEHNR and CDR2 FQNEAQ (reference sequence). The V and J ends lost 0 bases and 9 bases respectively, with 18 bases between them. For TCRbeta, the library was prepared with unique molecular identifiers. TCRdb fed the PCR reads into MiXCR, producing one record per CDR3 protein. The sample includes about 280,000 distinct CDR3 sequences, 11% of them seen just once. Source: peripheral blood, taken 180 days after TCRalphabeta/CD19-depleted stem cell transplant. The chain has TRBV7-9 and TRBJ1-3; D uncertain. This TCR was sampled from a male patient aged 2 to 10 who had a stem cell transplant for chronic granulomatous disease, so the T cells may come from the graft donor. The CDR3 DNA is TGTGCCAGCAGCTTAGCGATGAGAATGGTCGTGGGCACCATATATTTT. As protein: CASSLAMRMVVGTIYF.